A selection of T cell receptor beta chains follows, all from one sample in a study of T cell responses to AZD1222 COVID-19 vaccine. The method was immunoSEQ multiplex PCR; TCRdb's version includes in-frame clones alone and lacks a portion of them. In the table there are 130,000 to 150,000 clones, around 83% of which are singletons. Sequenced here: peripheral blood, sampled 28 days after the second AZD1222 dose. These TCRs come from an adult who received the AZD1222 COVID-19 vaccine. CDR3s include the opening cysteine and the closing phenylalanine or tryptophan. The order of the fields is CDR3 DNA, CDR3 protein, V gene, D gene, J gene, clone size. The D gene is left open where the match is weak. Size is stated for part of the rows, as once, few or many counts, or as a class when the clone is expanded.

DNA: TGTGCCAGTAGTTTCGGGCAGGGGAGTCAGCCCCAGCATTTT
CDR3: CASSFGQGSQPQHF
V: TRBV19
D: -
J: TRBJ1-5
size: -

DNA: TGTGCCAGCTCTACTGACATCTACAATGAGCAGTTCTTC
CDR3: CASSTDIYNEQFF
V: TRBV11-2
D: -
J: TRBJ2-1
size: -

DNA: TGTGCCAGCAGTGAAGAAGCAGGGGGGTATGGCTACACCTTC
CDR3: CASSEEAGGYGYTF
V: TRBV6-1
D: TRBD1
J: TRBJ1-2
size: -

DNA: TGTGCCAGCAGCCAGGGACTAGCGGGACCTACTGATACGCAGTATTTT
CDR3: CASSQGLAGPTDTQYF
V: TRBV11-3
D: TRBD2
J: TRBJ2-3
size: -

DNA: TGCGCCAGCGAAGATGGTCTAGCGGGAGCTGCCTACAATGAGCAGTTCTTC
CDR3: CASEDGLAGAAYNEQFF
V: TRBV5-1
D: TRBD2
J: TRBJ2-1
size: -

DNA: TGTGCCAGCAGCTTAGGTACAGGGAGGACCAATCAGCCCCAGCATTTT
CDR3: CASSLGTGRTNQPQHF
V: TRBV7-9
D: -
J: TRBJ1-5
size: -

DNA: TGTGCCAGCAGTGAGGACCTGGAGGATACGCAGTATTTT
CDR3: CASSEDLEDTQYF
V: TRBV6-1
D: -
J: TRBJ2-3
size: -

DNA: TGTGCCAGCAGCAATGACAGGGCTGTAGAAAAACTGTTTTTT
CDR3: CASSNDRAVEKLFF
V: TRBV7-9
D: TRBD1
J: TRBJ1-4
size: -

DNA: TGTGCCAGCAGCTTATGGGCAGCTGAAAAACTGTTTTTT
CDR3: CASSLWAAEKLFF
V: TRBV7-8
D: -
J: TRBJ1-4
size: -

DNA: TGCGCCAGCAGCCAGGGAGCCGGCGGAAGCTCTGGAAACACCATATATTTT
CDR3: CASSQGAGGSSGNTIYF
V: TRBV4-1
D: -
J: TRBJ1-3
size: once

DNA: TGTGCCAGCAGCCTACAGTCCAGGCTCCTCCACTTT
CDR3: CASSLQSRLLHF
V: TRBV3-1/TRBV3-2
D: -
J: TRBJ1-6
size: -

DNA: TGCAGCGTACCAGGGACTAGCGGGAGTTGGGATGAGCAGTTCTTC
CDR3: CSVPGTSGSWDEQFF
V: TRBV29-1
D: TRBD2
J: TRBJ2-1
size: -

DNA: TGCGCCAGCCGTTACGGGTTTGAAGCTTTCTTT
CDR3: CASRYGFEAFF
V: TRBV10-2
D: -
J: TRBJ1-1
size: -

DNA: TGCGCCAGCAGCTCCCAGGGGGCGGCGACCAGTCACGGCTACACCTTC
CDR3: CASSSQGAATSHGYTF
V: TRBV5-1
D: TRBD1
J: TRBJ1-2
size: -

DNA: TGCGCCAGCAGCGGTAGCGGGGGGATCAATGAGCAGTACTTC
CDR3: CASSGSGGINEQYF
V: TRBV10-2
D: TRBD2
J: TRBJ2-7
size: -

DNA: TGTGCCAGCAGCCAAAGGGGGGATTCGGGTCATGGCTACACCTTC
CDR3: CASSQRGDSGHGYTF
V: TRBV3-1/TRBV3-2
D: -
J: TRBJ1-2
size: once

DNA: TGTGCCAGCAGCTTAGTTTCAGGGGGCTATGGCTACACCTTC
CDR3: CASSLVSGGYGYTF
V: TRBV7-2
D: TRBD1
J: TRBJ1-2
size: -

DNA: TGTGCCAGCAGGGACGTAGCGGGGGGTAGGTATGAGCAGTTCTTC
CDR3: CASRDVAGGRYEQFF
V: TRBV6-5
D: TRBD2
J: TRBJ2-1
size: -

DNA: TGTGCCAGCAGCGACGACTTCCAAGAGACCCAGTACTTC
CDR3: CASSDDFQETQYF
V: TRBV5-6
D: -
J: TRBJ2-5
size: -

DNA: TGTGCCAGCAGCCTACCCCTCAAGCAGTACTTC
CDR3: CASSLPLKQYF
V: TRBV27
D: -
J: TRBJ2-7
size: once

DNA: TGTGCCAGCTCACCAAGGAGGGTCCAAGAGACCCAGTACTTC
CDR3: CASSPRRVQETQYF
V: TRBV18
D: -
J: TRBJ2-5
size: -

DNA: TGTGCCAGTAGGGGTTTAGGGGCAGGAGGCAATCAGCCCCAGCATTTT
CDR3: CASRGLGAGGNQPQHF
V: TRBV19
D: -
J: TRBJ1-5
size: once

DNA: TGTGCCAGCAAGCCCGGAGGGGGCATGAACACTGAAGCTTTCTTT
CDR3: CASKPGGGMNTEAFF
V: TRBV9
D: TRBD1
J: TRBJ1-1
size: -

DNA: TGTGCCAGCAGTGAAGGCCGGCTCAATGAGCAGTTCTTC
CDR3: CASSEGRLNEQFF
V: TRBV2
D: -
J: TRBJ2-1
size: once

DNA: TGTGCCAGCAGCATCTCGCATACCCACTACGAGCAGTACTTC
CDR3: CASSISHTHYEQYF
V: TRBV7-9
D: -
J: TRBJ2-7
size: -

DNA: TGTGCCAGCAGCATCACCGGGACGTACATGGATGAGCAGTTCTTC
CDR3: CASSITGTYMDEQFF
V: TRBV9
D: -
J: TRBJ2-1
size: once

DNA: TGCGCCAGCAGCTTGGAAGTGGGTGAGCAGTTCTTC
CDR3: CASSLEVGEQFF
V: TRBV5-1
D: -
J: TRBJ2-1
size: once

DNA: TGTGCCAGCAGTTTAACCCCACCAAACTCCTACAATGAGCAGTTCTTC
CDR3: CASSLTPPNSYNEQFF
V: TRBV27
D: -
J: TRBJ2-1
size: -

DNA: TGTGCCAGCAGTTCCCCAGGACGGTACAATGAGCAGTTCTTC
CDR3: CASSSPGRYNEQFF
V: TRBV28
D: -
J: TRBJ2-1
size: few

DNA: TGCGCCAGCAGCTCCTCCTTAGCCAAAAACATTCAGTACTTC
CDR3: CASSSSLAKNIQYF
V: TRBV5-1
D: -
J: TRBJ2-4
size: -

DNA: TGCGCCAGCAGTCAATCGGTTGGCTCGGGGGGCTACACCTTC
CDR3: CASSQSVGSGGYTF
V: TRBV23-1
D: -
J: TRBJ1-2
size: once

DNA: TGTGCCAGCAGCGTCGAGTATGGGGAAGCCGGTGAGACCCAGTACTTC
CDR3: CASSVEYGEAGETQYF
V: TRBV9
D: -
J: TRBJ2-5
size: -

DNA: TGTGCCAGCAGCCACTTAGGGGCTGAAGCTTTCTTT
CDR3: CASSHLGAEAFF
V: TRBV27
D: -
J: TRBJ1-1
size: -

DNA: TGCGCCAGCAGCCAAGATTCCGGGGAAAACCAGCCCCAGCATTTT
CDR3: CASSQDSGENQPQHF
V: TRBV4-1
D: -
J: TRBJ1-5
size: -

DNA: TGTGCCAGCAGTTTGGGGCAGGGCGACAAACAGCATTTT
CDR3: CASSLGQGDKQHF
V: TRBV12-3/TRBV12-4
D: -
J: TRBJ1-5
size: -

DNA: TGTGCCAGCAGCACCCCGCCGGGCTACGCTGGCTACACCTTC
CDR3: CASSTPPGYAGYTF
V: TRBV7-2
D: -
J: TRBJ1-2
size: -

DNA: TGTGCCAGCAGCACGTCATGGGAAGAACTGTTTTTT
CDR3: CASSTSWEELFF
V: TRBV5-8
D: -
J: TRBJ1-4
size: once

DNA: TGTGCCAGCAGTGATATTAGCTTCAGCACAGATACGCAGTATTTT
CDR3: CASSDISFSTDTQYF
V: TRBV2
D: -
J: TRBJ2-3
size: -

DNA: TGCGCCAGCCGACAGGGAGGAGAGCAGTTCTTC
CDR3: CASRQGGEQFF
V: TRBV5-1
D: -
J: TRBJ2-1
size: -

DNA: TGTGCCAGCAAACAGGGTTCAGCTTTCTTT
CDR3: CASKQGSAFF
V: TRBV6-5
D: -
J: TRBJ1-1
size: -

DNA: TGTGCCAGCAGCGTTAAATATACCACAGATACGCAGTATTTT
CDR3: CASSVKYTTDTQYF
V: TRBV9
D: -
J: TRBJ2-3
size: -

DNA: TGTGCCAGCAGCTTAGACGGGAGAATCCCTGAGCAGTTCTTC
CDR3: CASSLDGRIPEQFF
V: TRBV7-2
D: -
J: TRBJ2-1
size: -

DNA: TGTGCCAGTAGTAATGTAGCCGCTGAGACCCAGTACTTC
CDR3: CASSNVAAETQYF
V: TRBV19
D: -
J: TRBJ2-5
size: few

DNA: TGTGCCAGCAGCCGGGACAGGGCGTTCTCAACTAATGAAAAACTGTTTTTT
CDR3: CASSRDRAFSTNEKLFF
V: TRBV25-1
D: TRBD1
J: TRBJ1-4
size: -

DNA: TGCGCCAGCAGCCATGTGGGAACCTCCTACGAGCAGTACTTC
CDR3: CASSHVGTSYEQYF
V: TRBV4-1
D: -
J: TRBJ2-7
size: few

DNA: TGTGCCAGCAGCCCGGGACTAGTGAGTAATGAGCAGTTCTTC
CDR3: CASSPGLVSNEQFF
V: TRBV9
D: TRBD2
J: TRBJ2-1
size: -

DNA: TGCGCCAGCAGCTTGGGACAGACCTCCTACGAGCAGTACTTC
CDR3: CASSLGQTSYEQYF
V: TRBV5-1
D: -
J: TRBJ2-7
size: -

DNA: TGTGCCAGCAGCCAAGCCAAATACAATGAGCAGTTCTTC
CDR3: CASSQAKYNEQFF
V: TRBV11-2
D: -
J: TRBJ2-1
size: -

DNA: TGTGCCAGCAGCCAAGACCCCGGGGGGGTCGGAGAGACCCAGTACTTC
CDR3: CASSQDPGGVGETQYF
V: TRBV3-1/TRBV3-2
D: TRBD2
J: TRBJ2-5
size: -

DNA: TGTGCCTGGAGAGGCGGGGTGGACGAGCAGTACTTC
CDR3: CAWRGGVDEQYF
V: TRBV30
D: -
J: TRBJ2-7
size: -

DNA: TGTGCCAGCAGTTACTGGACAGGGAACACTGAAGCTTTCTTT
CDR3: CASSYWTGNTEAFF
V: TRBV6-5
D: TRBD1
J: TRBJ1-1
size: few

DNA: TGCGCCAGCAGTACCGACAGGGCGGGGACAGATACGCAGTATTTT
CDR3: CASSTDRAGTDTQYF
V: TRBV10-1
D: -
J: TRBJ2-3
size: -

DNA: TGTGCCAGCAGCCAAGATTCGGGGGCGCAGGGTTCACCCCTCCACTTT
CDR3: CASSQDSGAQGSPLHF
V: TRBV3-1/TRBV3-2
D: -
J: TRBJ1-6
size: -

DNA: TGTGCCAGCAGCTTGTTCGGGACAGGGGATCAGCCCCAGCATTTT
CDR3: CASSLFGTGDQPQHF
V: TRBV5-5
D: TRBD1
J: TRBJ1-5
size: -

DNA: TGTGCCAGCAATGTGGACGGTACTGGCTACACCTTC
CDR3: CASNVDGTGYTF
V: TRBV5-4
D: -
J: TRBJ1-2
size: few